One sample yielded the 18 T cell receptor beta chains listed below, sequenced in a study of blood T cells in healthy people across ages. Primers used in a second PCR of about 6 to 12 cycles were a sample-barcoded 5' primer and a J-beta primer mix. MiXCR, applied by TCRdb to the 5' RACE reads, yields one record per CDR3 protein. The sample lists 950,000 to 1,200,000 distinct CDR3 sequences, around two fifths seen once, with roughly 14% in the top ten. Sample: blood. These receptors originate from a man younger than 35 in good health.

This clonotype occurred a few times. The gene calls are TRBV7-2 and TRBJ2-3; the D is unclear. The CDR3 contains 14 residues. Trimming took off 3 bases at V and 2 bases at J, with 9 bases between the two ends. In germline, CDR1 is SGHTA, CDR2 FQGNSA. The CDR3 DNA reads TGTGCCAGCAGCTTGGCGGCGAACACAGATACGCAGTATTTT. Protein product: CASSLAANTDTQYF. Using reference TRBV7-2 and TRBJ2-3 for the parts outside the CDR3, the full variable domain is GAGVSQSPSNKVTEKGKDVELRCDPISGHTALYWYRQSLGQGLEFLIYFQGNSAPDKSGLPSDRFSAERTGGSVSTLTIQRTQQEDSAVYLCASSLAANTDTQYFGPGTRLTVL.

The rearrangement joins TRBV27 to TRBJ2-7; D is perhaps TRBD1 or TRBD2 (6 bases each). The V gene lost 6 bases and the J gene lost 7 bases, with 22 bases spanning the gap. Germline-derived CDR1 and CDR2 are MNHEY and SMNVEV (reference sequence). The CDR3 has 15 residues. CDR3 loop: CASSLQGGYYNEQYF. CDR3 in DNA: TGTGCCAGCAGCCTACAGGGAGGATACTACAATGAGCAGTACTTC.

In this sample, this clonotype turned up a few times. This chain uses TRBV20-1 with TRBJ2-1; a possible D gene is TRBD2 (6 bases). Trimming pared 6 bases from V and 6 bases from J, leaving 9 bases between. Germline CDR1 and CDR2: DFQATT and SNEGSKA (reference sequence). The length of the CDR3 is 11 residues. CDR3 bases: TGCAGTGCGCGGGACCTCAATGAGCAGTTCTTC. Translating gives CSARDLNEQFF.

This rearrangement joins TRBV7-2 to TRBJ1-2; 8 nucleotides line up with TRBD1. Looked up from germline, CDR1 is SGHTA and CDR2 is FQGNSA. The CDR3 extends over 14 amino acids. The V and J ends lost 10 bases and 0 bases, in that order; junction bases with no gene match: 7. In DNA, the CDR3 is TGTGCCAACAGTGACAGGGGAACTAACTATGGCTACACCTTC. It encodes CANSDRGTNYGYTF. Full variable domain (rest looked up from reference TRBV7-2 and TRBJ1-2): GAGVSQSPSNKVTEKGKDVELRCDPISGHTALYWYRQSLGQGLEFLIYFQGNSAPDKSGLPSDRFSAERTGGSVSTLTIQRTQQEDSAVYLCANSDRGTNYGYTFGSGTRLTVV.

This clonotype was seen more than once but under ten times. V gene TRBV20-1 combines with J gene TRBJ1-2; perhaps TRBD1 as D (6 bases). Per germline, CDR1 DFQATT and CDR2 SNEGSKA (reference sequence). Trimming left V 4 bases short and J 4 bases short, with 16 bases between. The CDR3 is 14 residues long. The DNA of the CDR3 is TGCAGTGCTACCCCCGCAGGGGCAGCCTATGGCTACACCTTC. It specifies CSATPAGAAYGYTF.

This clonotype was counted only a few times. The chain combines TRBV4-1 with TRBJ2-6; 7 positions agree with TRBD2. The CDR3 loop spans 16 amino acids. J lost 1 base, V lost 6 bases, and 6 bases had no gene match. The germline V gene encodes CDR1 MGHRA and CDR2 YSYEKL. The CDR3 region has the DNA TGCGCCAGCAGGGCAATCGGGAGGTCTGGGGCCAACGTCCTGACTTTC. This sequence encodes CASRAIGRSGANVLTF.

CDR3 region: CASSLGSGSSGNQPQHF. The CDR3 region has the DNA TGTGCCAGCAGCTTAGGGTCGGGCTCTTCGGGCAATCAGCCCCAGCATTTT. The chain links TRBV7-6 to TRBJ1-5; D not resolved. Germline CDR1 is SGHVS and CDR2 is FNYEAQ. V shed 1 base and J shed 2 bases, with 15 bases lying between them. There are 17 residues in the CDR3.

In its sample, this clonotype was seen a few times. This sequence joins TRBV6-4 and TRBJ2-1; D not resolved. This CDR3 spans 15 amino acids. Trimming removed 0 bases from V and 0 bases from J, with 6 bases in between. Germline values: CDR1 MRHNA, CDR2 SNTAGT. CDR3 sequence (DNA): TGTGCCAGCAGTGACTCGGCAGGCTCCTACAATGAGCAGTTCTTC. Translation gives CASSDSAGSYNEQFF.

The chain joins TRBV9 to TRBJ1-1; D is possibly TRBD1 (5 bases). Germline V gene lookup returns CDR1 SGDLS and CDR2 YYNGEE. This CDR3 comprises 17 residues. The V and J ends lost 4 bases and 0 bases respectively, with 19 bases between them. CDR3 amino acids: CASSQGEVEDLNTEAFF. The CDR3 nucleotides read TGTGCCAGCAGCCAAGGGGAGGTAGAGGATTTGAACACTGAAGCTTTCTTT. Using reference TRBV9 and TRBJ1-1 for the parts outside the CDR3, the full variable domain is DSGVTQTPKHLITATGQRVTLRCSPRSGDLSVYWYQQSLDQGLQFLIQYYNGEERAKGNILERFSAQQFPDLHSELNLSSLELGDSALYFCASSQGEVEDLNTEAFFGQGTRLTVV.

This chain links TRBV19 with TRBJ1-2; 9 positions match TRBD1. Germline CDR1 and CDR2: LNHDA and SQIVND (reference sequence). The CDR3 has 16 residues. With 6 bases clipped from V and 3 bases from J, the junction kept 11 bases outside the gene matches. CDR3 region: CASSPGPGQGHYGYTF. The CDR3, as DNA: TGTGCCAGTAGCCCCGGGCCGGGACAGGGTCACTATGGCTACACCTTC.

CDR3 DNA sequence: TGCAGCGTTTATGGGGCGACCGATGAAGCTTTCTTT. Translating gives CSVYGATDEAFF. The gene calls are TRBV29-1 and TRBJ1-1; tentative D call: TRBD1 (5 bases). CDR1 is SQVTM, CDR2 ANQGSEA, per germline. Between the trimmed V and J ends, which lost 5 bases and 7 bases, there was a span of 14 bases. The CDR3 consists of 12 residues.

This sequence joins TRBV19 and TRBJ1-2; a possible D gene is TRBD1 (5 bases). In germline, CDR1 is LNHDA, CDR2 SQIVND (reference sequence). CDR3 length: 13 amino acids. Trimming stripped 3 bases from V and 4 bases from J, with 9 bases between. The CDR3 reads CASSIGTIYGYTF. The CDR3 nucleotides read TGTGCCAGTAGTATTGGGACGATCTATGGCTACACCTTC.

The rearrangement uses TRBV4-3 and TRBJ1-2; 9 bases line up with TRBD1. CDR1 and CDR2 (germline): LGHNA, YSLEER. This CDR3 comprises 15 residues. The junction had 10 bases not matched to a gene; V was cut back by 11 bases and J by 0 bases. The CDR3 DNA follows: TGCGCCGGCACCCTACAGGGGGCCTCTAACTATGGCTACACCTTC. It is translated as CAGTLQGASNYGYTF.

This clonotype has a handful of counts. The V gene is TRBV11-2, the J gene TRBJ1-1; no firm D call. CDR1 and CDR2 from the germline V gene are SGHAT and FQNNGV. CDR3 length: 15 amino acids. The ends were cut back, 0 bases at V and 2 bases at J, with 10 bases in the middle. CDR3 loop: CASSLDLSANTEAFF. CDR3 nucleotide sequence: TGTGCCAGCAGCTTAGATTTATCAGCTAACACTGAAGCTTTCTTT.

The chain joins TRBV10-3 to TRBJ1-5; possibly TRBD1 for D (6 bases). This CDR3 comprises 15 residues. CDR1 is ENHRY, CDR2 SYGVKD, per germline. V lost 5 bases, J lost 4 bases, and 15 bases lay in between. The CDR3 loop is CAISQGPPGNQPQHF. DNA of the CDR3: TGTGCCATCAGTCAGGGGCCGCCCGGTAATCAGCCCCAGCATTTT.

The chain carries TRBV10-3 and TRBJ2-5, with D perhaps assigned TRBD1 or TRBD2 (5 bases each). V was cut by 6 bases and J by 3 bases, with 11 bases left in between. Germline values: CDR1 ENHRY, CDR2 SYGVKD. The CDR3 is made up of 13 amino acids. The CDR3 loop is CAIRGPGEETQYF. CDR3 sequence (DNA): TGTGCCATCAGGGGACCCGGGGAAGAGACCCAGTACTTC.

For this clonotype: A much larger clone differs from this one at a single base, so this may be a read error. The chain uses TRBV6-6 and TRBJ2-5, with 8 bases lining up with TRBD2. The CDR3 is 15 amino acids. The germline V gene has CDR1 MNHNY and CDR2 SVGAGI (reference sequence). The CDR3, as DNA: TGTGCCGGCAGTTATCGGGGGGGCCTCGTAGAGACCCAGTACTTC. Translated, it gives CAGSYRGGLVETQYF.

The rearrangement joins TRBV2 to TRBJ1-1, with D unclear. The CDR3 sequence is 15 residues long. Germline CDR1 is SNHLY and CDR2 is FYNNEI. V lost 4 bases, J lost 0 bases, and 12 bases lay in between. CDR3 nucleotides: TGTGCCAGCAGTGTAAACAGCCGTTTGAACACTGAAGCTTTCTTT. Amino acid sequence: CASSVNSRLNTEAFF.